This T cell receptor beta chain appears in the sequencing data of a study of blood T cell repertoires in COVID-19. Across the study: Acute and convalescent COVID-19 specimens originated in the United States, Italy and Spain.

This clone was recorded a few times. The table came from immunoSEQ multiplex PCR; TCRdb's copy has only in-frame clones and leaves some out. The sample has hundreds of thousands of clones; roughly 85% are singletons. Sequences were obtained from peripheral blood. The TCR was taken from a woman in her late teens or twenties who had recovered from COVID-19.

As DNA, the CDR3 is TGTGCCAGCAGTTACTCGAGGGAGGGGCTTCCTTACGAGCAGTACTTC. This translates into CASSYSREGLPYEQYF. The chain recombines TRBV6-2 or TRBV6-3 with TRBJ2-7, with 7 bases matching TRBD2. CDR1 MNHEY and CDR2 SVGEGT come from the germline V gene. This CDR3 has 16 residues. The J segment lost 4 bases and the V segment lost 0 bases, leaving 9 bases of the junction unmatched.